This TCR beta chain is from a study of graft-versus-host responses after intestinal transplantation. Study as a whole: Transplantation in recipients was multivisceral, liver-intestinal, or isolated intestinal. Whole-study results and caveats: The authors found GvH clones in recipient marrow, some appearing first in ileum or blood. Peak levels of circulating GvH clones tracked with early post-transplant HvG declines.

A word on this clone: What it binds is unknown.

Sequencing used immunoSEQ multiplex PCR; TCRdb keeps in-frame clones, though not all of them. The sample shows some 100,000 clones, roughly 87% of them seen only once. The germline V and J ends were trimmed by 5 bases and 1 base, with 14 bases remaining between them. The CDR3 length is 15 residues. Germline assignment: CDR1 LNHNV and CDR2 YYDKDF (reference sequence). This TCR derives from a human donor who was the organ donor for an intestinal transplant. The chain links TRBV15 to TRBJ1-1; possible D gene TRBD1, 5 bases. The sequences come from unstimulated CD4+ T cells sorted from spleen or lymph node cells, collected before transplant. The CDR3 sequence is CATSRTGYGNTEAFF. The CDR3 region has the DNA TGTGCCACCAGCCGAACAGGTTACGGGAACACTGAAGCTTTCTTT. The full variable domain, rest sourced from reference TRBV15 and TRBJ1-1, is DAMVIQNPRYQVTQFGKPVTLSCSQTLNHNVMYWYQQKSSQAPKLLFHYYDKDFNNEADTPDNFQSRRPNTSFCFLDIRSPGLGDTAMYLCATSRTGYGNTEAFFGQGTRLTVV.